Each of the 18 T cell receptor beta chains below was sequenced from the same sample in a study of shared clonotypes between healthy human individuals (dated by TCRdb to between 2020 and 2021). The library relied on the immunoSEQ multiplex PCR assay. TCRdb re-hosts the immuneACCESS table, in-frame sequences only. Its copies lack some clones; in the studies checked, an unresolved V gene accounts for under half of them, and the cause for the rest is not known. The sample yields some 490,000 clones; 78% were counted once. Around 12% of the sample rests with the top ten. The specimen was PBMCs. These receptors originate from a woman aged 40 to 55 in good health. Some clones in this sample may be carry-over from other donors' samples.

The V gene is TRBV15, the J gene TRBJ1-5; no firm D call. Trimming pared 0 bases from V and 3 bases from J, leaving 12 bases between. Looked up from germline, CDR1 is LNHNV and CDR2 is YYDKDF (reference sequence). This CDR3 spans 16 amino acids. The CDR3 loop reads CATSRDPDGSNQPQHF. The CDR3 DNA follows: TGTGCCACCAGCAGAGACCCGGACGGTTCCAATCAGCCCCAGCATTTT.

CDR3 bases: TGTGCCAGCGTATTGGACAGCTCTGGGGCCAACGTCCTGACTTTC. Its protein is CASVLDSSGANVLTF. This rearrangement joins TRBV2 to TRBJ2-6; the D gene is possibly TRBD1 (6 bases). The CDR3 length is 15 residues. Trimming removed 8 bases from V and 0 bases from J, with 11 bases in between. CDR1 is SNHLY and CDR2 is FYNNEI in the germline V gene.

As to this clone: Other DNA sequences in the sample encode the same CDR3. V gene TRBV14 combines with J gene TRBJ1-1, with 10 bases matching TRBD1. Germline V gives CDR1 SGHDN, CDR2 FVKESK. J was trimmed by 8 bases and V by 3 bases; bases with no gene match: 3. The CDR3 loop spans 13 amino acids. This CDR3 reads CASSQGQGREAFF. The CDR3 DNA follows: TGTGCCAGCAGCCAGGGACAGGGGCGCGAAGCTTTCTTT.

The chain employs TRBV2 and TRBJ2-7; either TRBD1 or TRBD2 may fit D (6 bases each). The ends were cut back, 9 bases at V and 7 bases at J, with 13 bases in the middle. The length of the CDR3 is 11 residues. Germline V gives CDR1 SNHLY, CDR2 FYNNEI. Here the CDR3 reads CARGGTWEQYF. CDR3 nucleotide sequence: TGTGCCAGAGGGGGGACTTGGGAGCAGTACTTC.

This chain joins TRBV27 and TRBJ2-1; D is ambiguous. The V and J ends lost 3 bases and 5 bases respectively, with 14 bases between them. Germline CDR1 and CDR2: MNHEY and SMNVEV (reference sequence). This CDR3 contains 15 residues. CDR3: CASSFEFPGNNEQFF. The CDR3 coding sequence is TGTGCCAGCAGTTTTGAGTTTCCGGGTAACAATGAGCAGTTCTTC.

The chain is built from TRBV29-1 and TRBJ2-3; 10 nucleotides line up with TRBD2. Germline loops: CDR1 SQVTM, CDR2 ANQGSEA. This CDR3 is built from 17 residues. Trimming at V came to 3 bases and at J to 2 bases, leaving 11 bases not matched to a gene. In DNA form, the CDR3 reads TGCAGCGTTGATAGGCTGGTAGCGGGAGGCTCCACAGATACGCAGTATTTT. Its translation: CSVDRLVAGGSTDTQYF.

This clone has only one observation. The genes are TRBV19 and TRBJ2-1; D might be TRBD1 or TRBD2, each matching 5 bases. The germline V gene encodes CDR1 LNHDA and CDR2 SQIVND (reference sequence). V lost 3 bases and J lost 8, with 14 bases in between. The CDR3 spans 14 residues. The CDR3 DNA sequence: TGTGCCAGTAGTATCACGGGACGACTCGATGAGCAGTTCTTC. This codes for CASSITGRLDEQFF.

The V call is TRBV6-5, the J call TRBJ1-4; D is ambiguous. Germline V gene data show CDR1 as MNHEY and CDR2 as SVGAGI. This CDR3 is built from 14 residues. The V end was cut by 2 bases, the J end by 8 bases, with 12 bases between. In DNA, the CDR3 is TGTGCCAGCAGTTACCCCCCCAGCCGAGAAAAACTGTTTTTT. This encodes CASSYPPSREKLFF.

This clone has just one count. The rearrangement links TRBV4-3 to TRBJ2-3, with 9 bases lining up with TRBD2. Unmatched junction bases numbered 6, after V lost 3 bases and J lost 2 bases. Germline CDR1 and CDR2: LGHNA and YSLEER. CDR3 length: 16 residues. The CDR3 nucleotides are TGCGCCAGCAGCCAGGGACTAGCTGTGGTCACAGATACGCAGTATTTT. Translated, it gives CASSQGLAVVTDTQYF.

Worth noting for this clone: Different DNA sequences within this sample yield the same CDR3. This chain uses TRBV7-2 with TRBJ1-5; D is unclear. The CDR3 is 14 residues long. V dropped 1 base and J dropped 3 bases, with 7 bases sitting between them. Germline CDR1 and CDR2: SGHTA and FQGNSA. The CDR3 DNA reads as TGTGCCAGCAGCTTAGGGCAGGCCAATCAGCCCCAGCATTTT. Its translation is CASSLGQANQPQHF.

This chain joins TRBV2 and TRBJ2-7, with TRBD1 matching 8 bases. After removal of 7 bases from V and 6 bases from J, the junction contained 11 bases not matched to a gene. CDR1 is SNHLY, CDR2 FYNNEI, per germline. This CDR3 is built from 14 residues. The CDR3 here is CASNPLGTGLEQYF. In DNA form, the CDR3 reads TGTGCCAGCAACCCCCTCGGGACAGGACTCGAGCAGTACTTC.

This chain joins TRBV7-6 and TRBJ2-7; D uncertain. The CDR3 has 13 residues. V was clipped by 1 base and J by 5 bases, with 9 bases between them. Germline lookup yields CDR1 SGHVS and CDR2 FNYEAQ. The CDR3, as DNA: TGTGCCAGCAGCTTAGTGGGGTTCGACGAGCAGTACTTC. Amino acids: CASSLVGFDEQYF.

Only a few counts were recorded for this clone. The V and J genes are TRBV10-3 and TRBJ2-7, with D maybe TRBD1 (6 bases). V was trimmed by 0 bases and J by 5 bases, leaving 11 bases between them. There are 14 residues in the CDR3. In germline, CDR1 is ENHRY, CDR2 SYGVKD. The CDR3 protein is CAISESQGIHEQYF. The DNA for the CDR3 is TGTGCCATCAGTGAGTCGCAGGGGATCCACGAGCAGTACTTC.

V is TRBV7-6 and J is TRBJ2-7; 15 bases align to TRBD2. CDR1 and CDR2 from the germline V gene are SGHVS and FNYEAQ. The ends lost 5 bases at V and 5 bases at J; junction bases unmatched: 10. The CDR3 is made up of 17 amino acids. CDR3 loop: CASSPWTSGREIHEQYF. DNA of the CDR3: TGTGCCAGCAGCCCCTGGACTAGCGGGAGGGAGATCCACGAGCAGTACTTC.

This clone occurred a few times. The chain carries TRBV4-1 and TRBJ1-4; TRBD1 matches 8 bases. V dropped 4 bases and J dropped 6; count of bases not matched to a gene: 4. The CDR3 spans 14 residues. CDR1 and CDR2 from the germline V gene are MGHRA and YSYEKL. The CDR3 DNA sequence: TGCGCCAGCAGCCGACAGGGGAGGGATGAAAAACTGTTTTTT. Amino acids: CASSRQGRDEKLFF.

As to this clone: A read error likely explains this, since a far larger clone differs by one base. Other DNA sequences of this sample code for an identical CDR3. The CDR3 DNA reads as TGCAGCGCTTACTTCAGGGGTACTGAAGCTTTCTTC. As protein: CSAYFRGTEAFF. The chain combines TRBV29-1 with TRBJ1-1; possible D gene TRBD1, 6 bases. This CDR3 contains 12 residues. The V gene's germline CDR1 is SQVTM and CDR2 ANQGSEA.

This clone has just one count. This chain connects TRBV6-5 to TRBJ2-1; 8 bases map to TRBD2. This CDR3 comprises 14 residues. V lost 8 bases to trimming and J lost 6 bases; unmatched junction nucleotides: 9. Germline-derived CDR1 and CDR2 are MNHEY and SVGAGI. CDR3 sequence reads: CASGGLGSFNEQFF. CDR3 nucleotide sequence: TGTGCCAGCGGGGGACTAGGTTCTTTCAATGAGCAGTTCTTC.

The J gene is TRBJ1-1, the V gene TRBV7-9, with D perhaps TRBD1 (5 bases). Trimming took 5 bases from V and 6 from J, leaving 10 bases between them. Germline-derived CDR1 and CDR2 are SEHNR and FQNEAQ (reference sequence). The CDR3 has 12 amino acids. The DNA of the CDR3 is TGTGCCAGCAGCATTAGGGGTTCTGAAGCTTTCTTT. It yields the protein CASSIRGSEAFF.